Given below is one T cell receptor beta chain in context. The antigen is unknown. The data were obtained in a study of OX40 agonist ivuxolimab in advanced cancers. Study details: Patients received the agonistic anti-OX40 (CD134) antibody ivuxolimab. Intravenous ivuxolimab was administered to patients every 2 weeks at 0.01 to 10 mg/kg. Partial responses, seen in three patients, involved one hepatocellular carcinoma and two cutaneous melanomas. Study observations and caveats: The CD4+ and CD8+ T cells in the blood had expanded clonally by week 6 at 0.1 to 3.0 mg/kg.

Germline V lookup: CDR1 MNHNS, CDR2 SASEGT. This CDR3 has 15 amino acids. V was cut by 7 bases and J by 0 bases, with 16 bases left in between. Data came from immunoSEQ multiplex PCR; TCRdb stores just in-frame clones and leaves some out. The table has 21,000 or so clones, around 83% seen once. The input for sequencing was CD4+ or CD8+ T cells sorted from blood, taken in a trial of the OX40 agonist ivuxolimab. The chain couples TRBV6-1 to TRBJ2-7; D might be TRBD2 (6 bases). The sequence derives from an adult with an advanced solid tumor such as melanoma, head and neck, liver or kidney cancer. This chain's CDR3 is CASIVTGTYSYEQYF. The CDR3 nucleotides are TGTGCCAGCATAGTCACCGGGACTTACTCCTACGAGCAGTACTTC.